This T cell receptor beta chain was sequenced during a study of blood T cells in healthy people across ages. The germline V gene encodes CDR1 SQVTM and CDR2 ANQGSEA. Unmatched junction bases numbered 12, after V lost 4 bases and J lost 7 bases. The CDR3 length is 14 residues. All donors came from Russia, were Caucasian and healthy, and spanned ages 6 to 90. A second PCR of roughly 7 to 11 cycles used a sample-barcoded 5' primer and a J-beta primer mix. TCRdb itself ran the 5' RACE reads through MiXCR, one entry per CDR3 protein. The sample carries under 1,100,000 distinct CDR3 sequences, less than 25% recorded once. Separately, the same data were catalogued under a study of T cells of mothers and their children.

The sequenced sample was blood. V is TRBV29-1 and J is TRBJ1-2, with 7 bases lining up with TRBD1. The sequence derives from a girl aged 2 to 10 in good health. The DNA of the CDR3 is TGCAGCGTTGCAGCGGGGGACAGCATTCCTGGCTACACCTTC. It is translated as CSVAAGDSIPGYTF. The full variable domain, with the rest looked up from reference TRBV29-1 and TRBJ1-2, is SAVISQKPSRDICQRGTSLTIQCQVDSQVTMMFWYRQQPGQSLTLIATANQGSEATYESGFVIDKFPISRPNLTFSTLTVSNMSPEDSSIYLCSVAAGDSIPGYTFGSGTRLTVV.